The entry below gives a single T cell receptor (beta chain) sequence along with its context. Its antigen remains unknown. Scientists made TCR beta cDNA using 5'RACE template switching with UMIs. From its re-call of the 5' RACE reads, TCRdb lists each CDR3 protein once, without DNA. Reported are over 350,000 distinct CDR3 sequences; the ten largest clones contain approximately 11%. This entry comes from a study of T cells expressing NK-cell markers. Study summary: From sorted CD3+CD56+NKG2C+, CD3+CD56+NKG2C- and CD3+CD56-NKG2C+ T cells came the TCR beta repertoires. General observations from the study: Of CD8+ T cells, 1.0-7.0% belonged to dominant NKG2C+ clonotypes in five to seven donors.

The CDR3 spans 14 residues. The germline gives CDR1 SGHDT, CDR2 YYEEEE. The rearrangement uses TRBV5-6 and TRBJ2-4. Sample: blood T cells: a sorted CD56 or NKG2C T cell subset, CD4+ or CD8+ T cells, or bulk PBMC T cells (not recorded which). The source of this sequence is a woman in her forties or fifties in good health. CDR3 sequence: CASSQPTDKNIQYF.